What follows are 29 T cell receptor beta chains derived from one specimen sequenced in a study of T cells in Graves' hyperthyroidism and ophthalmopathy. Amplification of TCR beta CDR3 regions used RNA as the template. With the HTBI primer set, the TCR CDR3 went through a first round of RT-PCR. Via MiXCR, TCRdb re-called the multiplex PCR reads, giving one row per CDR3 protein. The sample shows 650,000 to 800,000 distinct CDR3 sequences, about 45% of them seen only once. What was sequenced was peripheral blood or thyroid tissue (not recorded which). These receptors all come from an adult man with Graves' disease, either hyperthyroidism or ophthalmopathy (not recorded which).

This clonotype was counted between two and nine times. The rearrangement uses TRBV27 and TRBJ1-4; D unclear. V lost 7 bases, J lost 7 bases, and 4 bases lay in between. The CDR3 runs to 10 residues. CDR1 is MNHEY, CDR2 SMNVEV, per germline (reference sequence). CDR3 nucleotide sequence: TGTGCCAGCAAAGGTGAAAAACTGTTTTTT. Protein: CASKGEKLFF.

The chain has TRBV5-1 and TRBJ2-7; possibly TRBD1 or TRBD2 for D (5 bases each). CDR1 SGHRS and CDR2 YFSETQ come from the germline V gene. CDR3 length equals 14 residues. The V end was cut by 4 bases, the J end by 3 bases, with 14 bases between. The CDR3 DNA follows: TGCGCCAGCAGCCCCGGACTTGGGGGCTACGAGCAGTACTTC. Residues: CASSPGLGGYEQYF. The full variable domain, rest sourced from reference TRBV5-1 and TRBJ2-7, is KAGVTQTPRYLIKTRGQQVTLSCSPISGHRSVSWYQQTPGQGLQFLFEYFSETQRNKGNFPGRFSGRQFSNSRSEMNVSTLELGDSALYLCASSPGLGGYEQYFGPGTRLTVT.

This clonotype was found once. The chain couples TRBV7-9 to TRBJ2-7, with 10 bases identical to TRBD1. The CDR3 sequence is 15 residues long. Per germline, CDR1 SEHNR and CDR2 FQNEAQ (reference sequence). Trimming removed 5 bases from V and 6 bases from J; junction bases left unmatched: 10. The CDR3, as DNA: TGTGCCAGCAGCGCCCGACAGGGGGCCTTCTCCGAGCAGTACTTC. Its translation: CASSARQGAFSEQYF.

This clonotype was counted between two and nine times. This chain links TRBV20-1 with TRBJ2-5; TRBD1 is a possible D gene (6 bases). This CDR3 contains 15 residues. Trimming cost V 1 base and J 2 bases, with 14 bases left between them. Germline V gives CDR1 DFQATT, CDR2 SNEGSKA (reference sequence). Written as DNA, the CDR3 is TGCAGTGCTAGAGCCCCCTTGACAGGTCAAGAGACCCAGTACTTC. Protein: CSARAPLTGQETQYF.

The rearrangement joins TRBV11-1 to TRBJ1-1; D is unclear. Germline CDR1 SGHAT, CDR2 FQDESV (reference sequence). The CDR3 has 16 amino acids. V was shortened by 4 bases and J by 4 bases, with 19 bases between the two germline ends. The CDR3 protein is CASSSKIRRRSTEAFF. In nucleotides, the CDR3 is TGTGCCAGCAGCTCCAAGATACGGAGAAGGAGCACTGAAGCTTTCTTT.

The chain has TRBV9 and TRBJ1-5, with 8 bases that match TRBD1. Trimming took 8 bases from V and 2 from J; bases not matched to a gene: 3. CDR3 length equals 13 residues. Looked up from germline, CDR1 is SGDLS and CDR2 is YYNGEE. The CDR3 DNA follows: TGTGCCAGACCACAGGGGGGCAATCAGCCCCAGCATTTT. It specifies CARPQGGNQPQHF. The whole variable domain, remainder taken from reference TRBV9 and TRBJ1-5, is DSGVTQTPKHLITATGQRVTLRCSPRSGDLSVYWYQQSLDQGLQFLIQYYNGEERAKGNILERFSAQQFPDLHSELNLSSLELGDSALYFCARPQGGNQPQHFGDGTRLSIL.

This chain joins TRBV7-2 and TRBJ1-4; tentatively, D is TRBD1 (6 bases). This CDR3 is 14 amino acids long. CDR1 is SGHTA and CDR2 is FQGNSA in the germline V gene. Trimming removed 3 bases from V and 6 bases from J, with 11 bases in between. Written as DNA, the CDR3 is TGTGCCAGCAGCTTCGGGGGGCGTGATGAAAAACTGTTTTTT. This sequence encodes CASSFGGRDEKLFF.

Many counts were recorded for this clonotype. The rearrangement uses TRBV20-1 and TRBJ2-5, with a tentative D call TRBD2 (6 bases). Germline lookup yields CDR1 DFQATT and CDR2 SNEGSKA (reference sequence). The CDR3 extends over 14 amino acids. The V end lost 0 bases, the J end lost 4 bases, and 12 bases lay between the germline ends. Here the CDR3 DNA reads TGCAGTGCTAGAGAGCCCGGGAGAGGAGAGACCCAGTACTTC. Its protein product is CSAREPGRGETQYF.

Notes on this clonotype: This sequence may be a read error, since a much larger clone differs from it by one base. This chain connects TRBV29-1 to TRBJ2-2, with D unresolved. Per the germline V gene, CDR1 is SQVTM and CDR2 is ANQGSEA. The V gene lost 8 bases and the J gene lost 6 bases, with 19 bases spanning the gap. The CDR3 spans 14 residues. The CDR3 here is CSTQVAQAAGELFF. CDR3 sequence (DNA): TGCAGCACCCAGGTGGCTCAGGCGGCCGGGGAGCTGTTTTTT.

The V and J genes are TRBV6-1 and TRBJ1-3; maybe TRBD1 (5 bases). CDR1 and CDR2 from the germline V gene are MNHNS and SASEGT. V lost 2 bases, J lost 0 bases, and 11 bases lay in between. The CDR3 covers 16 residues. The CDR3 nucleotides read TGTGCCAGCAGTGAAACAGGATCTGGCTCTGGAAACACCATATATTTT. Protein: CASSETGSGSGNTIYF.

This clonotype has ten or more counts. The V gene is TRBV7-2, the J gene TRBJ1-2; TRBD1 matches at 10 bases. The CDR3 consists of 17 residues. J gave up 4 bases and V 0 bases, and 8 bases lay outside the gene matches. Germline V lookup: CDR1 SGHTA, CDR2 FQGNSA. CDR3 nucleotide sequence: TGTGCCAGCAGCTTAGCTACGGGACAGGGGAACCTCTATGGCTACACCTTC. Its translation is CASSLATGQGNLYGYTF.

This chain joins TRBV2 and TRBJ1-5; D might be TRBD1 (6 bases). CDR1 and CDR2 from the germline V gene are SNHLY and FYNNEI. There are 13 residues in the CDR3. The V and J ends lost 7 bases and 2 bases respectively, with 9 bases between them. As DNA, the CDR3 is TGTGCCAGCACCGGGACACGCAATCAGCCCCAGCATTTT. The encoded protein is CASTGTRNQPQHF.

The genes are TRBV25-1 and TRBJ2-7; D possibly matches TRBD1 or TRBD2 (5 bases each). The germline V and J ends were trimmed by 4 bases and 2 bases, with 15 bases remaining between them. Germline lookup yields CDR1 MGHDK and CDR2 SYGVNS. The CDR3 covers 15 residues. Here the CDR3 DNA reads TGTGCCAGCAGTGCTACCCGGGACCGCACCTACGAGCAGTACTTC. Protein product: CASSATRDRTYEQYF.

The CDR3 loop is CSASSPNARPQHF. The DNA of the CDR3 is TGCAGTGCTAGCAGTCCGAATGCTAGGCCCCAGCATTTT. The chain carries TRBV29-1 and TRBJ1-5; D is undetermined. Germline assignment: CDR1 SQVTM and CDR2 ANQGSEA. CDR3 size: 13 residues.

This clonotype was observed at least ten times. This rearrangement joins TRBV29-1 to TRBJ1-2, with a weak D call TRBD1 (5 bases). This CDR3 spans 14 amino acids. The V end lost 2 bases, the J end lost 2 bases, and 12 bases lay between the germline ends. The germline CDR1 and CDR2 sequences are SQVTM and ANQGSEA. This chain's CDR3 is CSVESAGLNYGYTF. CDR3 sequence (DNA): TGCAGCGTTGAAAGCGCAGGGTTAAACTATGGCTACACCTTC.

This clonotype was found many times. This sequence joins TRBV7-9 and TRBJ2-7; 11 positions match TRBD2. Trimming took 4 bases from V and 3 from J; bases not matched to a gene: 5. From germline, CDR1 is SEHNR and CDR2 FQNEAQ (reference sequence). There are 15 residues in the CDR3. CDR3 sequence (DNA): TGTGCCAGCAGCTCGGGACTAGCGGCGATCTACGAGCAGTACTTC. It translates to CASSSGLAAIYEQYF. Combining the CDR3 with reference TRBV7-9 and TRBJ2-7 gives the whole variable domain DTGVSQNPRHKITKRGQNVTFRCDPISEHNRLYWYRQTLGQGPEFLTYFQNEAQLEKSRLLSDRFSAERPKGSFSTLEIQRTEQGDSAMYLCASSSGLAAIYEQYFGPGTRLTVT.

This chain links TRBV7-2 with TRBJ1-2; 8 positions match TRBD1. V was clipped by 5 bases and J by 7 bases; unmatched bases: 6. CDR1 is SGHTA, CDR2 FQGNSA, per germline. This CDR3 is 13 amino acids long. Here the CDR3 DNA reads TGTGCCAGCAGCCTTGAGCAGGGGGCTGGCTACACCTTC. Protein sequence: CASSLEQGAGYTF.

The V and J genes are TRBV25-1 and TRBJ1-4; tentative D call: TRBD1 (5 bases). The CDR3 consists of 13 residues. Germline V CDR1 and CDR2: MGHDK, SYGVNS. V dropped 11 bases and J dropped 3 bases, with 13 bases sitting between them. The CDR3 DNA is TGTGCCCGAGGGGTGCAACCTAATGAAAAACTGTTTTTT. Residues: CARGVQPNEKLFF.

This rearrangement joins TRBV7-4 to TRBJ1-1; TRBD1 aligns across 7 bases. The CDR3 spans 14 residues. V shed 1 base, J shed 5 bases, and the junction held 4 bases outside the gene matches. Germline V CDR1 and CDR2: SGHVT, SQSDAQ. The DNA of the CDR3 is TGTGCCAGCAGCTTAGACAGGGGAACTACTGAAGCTTTCTTT. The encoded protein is CASSLDRGTTEAFF.

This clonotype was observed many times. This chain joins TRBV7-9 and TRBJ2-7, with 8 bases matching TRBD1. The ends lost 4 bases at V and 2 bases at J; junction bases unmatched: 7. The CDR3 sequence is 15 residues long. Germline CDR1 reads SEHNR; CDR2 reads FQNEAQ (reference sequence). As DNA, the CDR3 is TGTGCCAGCAGCTCGTGGACAGGGCCAACCTACGAGCAGTACTTC. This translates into CASSSWTGPTYEQYF. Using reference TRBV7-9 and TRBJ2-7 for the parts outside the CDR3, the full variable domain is DTGVSQNPRHKITKRGQNVTFRCDPISEHNRLYWYRQTLGQGPEFLTYFQNEAQLEKSRLLSDRFSAERPKGSFSTLEIQRTEQGDSAMYLCASSSWTGPTYEQYFGPGTRLTVT.

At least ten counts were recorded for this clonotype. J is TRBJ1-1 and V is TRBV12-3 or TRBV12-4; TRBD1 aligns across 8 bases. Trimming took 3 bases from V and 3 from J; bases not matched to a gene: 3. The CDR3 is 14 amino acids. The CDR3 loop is CASSLETGDTEAFF. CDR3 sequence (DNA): TGTGCCAGCAGTTTGGAGACAGGGGACACTGAAGCTTTCTTT.

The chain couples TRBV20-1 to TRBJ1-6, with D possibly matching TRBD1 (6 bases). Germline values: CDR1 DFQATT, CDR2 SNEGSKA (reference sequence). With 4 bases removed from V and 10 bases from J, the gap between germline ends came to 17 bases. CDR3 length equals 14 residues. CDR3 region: CSANREGGESPLHF. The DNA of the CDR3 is TGCAGTGCTAACAGGGAGGGGGGTGAGTCACCCCTCCACTTT.

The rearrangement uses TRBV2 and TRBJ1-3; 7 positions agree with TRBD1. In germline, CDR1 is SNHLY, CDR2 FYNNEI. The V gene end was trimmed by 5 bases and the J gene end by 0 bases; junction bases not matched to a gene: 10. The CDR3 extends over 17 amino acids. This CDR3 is CASSFPRQGSSGNTIYF. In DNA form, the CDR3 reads TGTGCCAGCAGTTTTCCCCGACAGGGTAGCTCTGGAAACACCATATATTTT.

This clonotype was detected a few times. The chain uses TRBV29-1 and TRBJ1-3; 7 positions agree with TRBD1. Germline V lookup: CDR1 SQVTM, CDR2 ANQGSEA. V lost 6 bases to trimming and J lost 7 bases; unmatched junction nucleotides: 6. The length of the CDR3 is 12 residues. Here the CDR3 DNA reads TGCAGCGTCAAACAGGGACAGAACACCATATATTTT. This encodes CSVKQGQNTIYF.

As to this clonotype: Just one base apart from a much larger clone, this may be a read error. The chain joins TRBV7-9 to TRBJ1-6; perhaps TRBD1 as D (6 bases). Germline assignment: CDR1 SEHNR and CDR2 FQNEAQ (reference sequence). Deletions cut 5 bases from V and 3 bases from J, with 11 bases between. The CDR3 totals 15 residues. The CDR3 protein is CASSDSQGYNSPLHF. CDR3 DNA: TGTGCCAGCAGCGACTCACAGGGCTATAATTCACCCCTCCACTTT.

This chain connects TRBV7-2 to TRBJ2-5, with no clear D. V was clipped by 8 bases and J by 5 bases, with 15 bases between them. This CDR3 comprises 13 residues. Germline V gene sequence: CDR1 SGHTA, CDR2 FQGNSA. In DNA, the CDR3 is TGTGCCAGCTCAGCCGCGGTCGCGGAGACCCAGTACTTC. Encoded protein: CASSAAVAETQYF.

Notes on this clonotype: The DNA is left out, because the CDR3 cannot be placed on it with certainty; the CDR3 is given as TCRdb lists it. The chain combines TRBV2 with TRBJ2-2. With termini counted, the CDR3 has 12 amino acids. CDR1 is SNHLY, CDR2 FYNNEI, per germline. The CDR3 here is CASSDRRRSCFF.

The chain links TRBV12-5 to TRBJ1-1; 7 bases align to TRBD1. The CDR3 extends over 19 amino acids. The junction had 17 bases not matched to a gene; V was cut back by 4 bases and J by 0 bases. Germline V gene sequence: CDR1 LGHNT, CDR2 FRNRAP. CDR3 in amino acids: CASGSAHRLDRWMNTEAFF. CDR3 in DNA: TGTGCTAGTGGTTCGGCCCACCGTTTGGACAGGTGGATGAACACTGAAGCTTTCTTT.

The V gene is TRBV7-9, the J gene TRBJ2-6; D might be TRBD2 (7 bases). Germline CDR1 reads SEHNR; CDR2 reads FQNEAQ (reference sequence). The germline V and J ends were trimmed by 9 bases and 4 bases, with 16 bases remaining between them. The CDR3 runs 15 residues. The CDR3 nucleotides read TGTGCCAGTAGCCACGGGGGGACAGGGGCCAACGTCCTGACTTTC. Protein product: CASSHGGTGANVLTF.